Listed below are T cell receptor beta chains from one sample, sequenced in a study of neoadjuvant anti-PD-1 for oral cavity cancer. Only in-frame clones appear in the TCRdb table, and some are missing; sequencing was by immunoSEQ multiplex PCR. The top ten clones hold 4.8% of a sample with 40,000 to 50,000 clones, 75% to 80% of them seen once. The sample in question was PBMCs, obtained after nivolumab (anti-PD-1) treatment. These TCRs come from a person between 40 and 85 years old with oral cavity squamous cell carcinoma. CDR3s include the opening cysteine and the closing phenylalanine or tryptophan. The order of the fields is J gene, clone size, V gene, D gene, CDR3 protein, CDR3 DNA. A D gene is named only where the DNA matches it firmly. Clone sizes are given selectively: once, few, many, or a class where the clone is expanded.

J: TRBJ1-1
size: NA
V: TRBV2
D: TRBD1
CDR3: CASFRGQGNTEAFF
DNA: TGTGCCAGCTTTCGGGGACAGGGGAACACTGAAGCTTTCTTT

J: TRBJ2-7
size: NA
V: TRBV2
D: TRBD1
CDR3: CASSGGTGAYEQYF
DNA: TGTGCCAGCAGCGGCGGGACAGGGGCCTACGAGCAGTACTTC

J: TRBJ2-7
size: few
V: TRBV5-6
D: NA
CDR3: CASSAGLSSYEQYF
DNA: TGTGCCAGCAGCGCGGGACTCAGCTCCTACGAGCAGTACTTC

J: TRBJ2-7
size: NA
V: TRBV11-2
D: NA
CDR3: CASSLDRGVASYEQYF
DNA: TGTGCCAGCAGCTTAGATCGTGGCGTTGCCTCCTACGAGCAGTACTTC

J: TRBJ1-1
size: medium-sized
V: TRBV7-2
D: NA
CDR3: CASSLANPRGGAFF
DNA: TGTGCCAGCAGCTTAGCGAATCCGAGAGGGGGAGCTTTCTTT

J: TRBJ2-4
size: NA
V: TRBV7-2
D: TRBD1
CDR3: CASRGDSKNIQYF
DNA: TGTGCCAGCAGGGGGGACAGTAAAAACATTCAGTACTTC

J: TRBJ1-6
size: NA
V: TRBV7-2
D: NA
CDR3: CASSSIYRESPLHF
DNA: TGTGCCAGCAGCTCGATATACAGGGAGTCACCCCTCCACTTT

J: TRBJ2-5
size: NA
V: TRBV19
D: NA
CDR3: CASKSGDRETQYF
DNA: TGTGCCAGTAAGTCGGGGGACCGCGAGACCCAGTACTTC

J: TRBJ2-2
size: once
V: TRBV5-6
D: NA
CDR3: CASSWQGPRAGELFF
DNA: TGTGCCAGCAGCTGGCAGGGGCCGAGAGCCGGGGAGCTGTTTTTT

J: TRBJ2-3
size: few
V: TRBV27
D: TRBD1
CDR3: CASSPTRPGQKTDTQYF
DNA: TGTGCCAGCAGTCCTACCCGACCGGGACAGAAGACAGATACGCAGTATTTT

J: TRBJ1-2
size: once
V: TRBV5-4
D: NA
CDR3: CASSFGPGNYGYTF
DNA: TGTGCCAGCAGCTTTGGTCCAGGGAACTATGGCTACACCTTC

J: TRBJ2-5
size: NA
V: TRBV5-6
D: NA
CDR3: CASSLGLYQETQYF
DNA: TGTGCCAGCAGCTTGGGCTTGTACCAAGAGACCCAGTACTTC

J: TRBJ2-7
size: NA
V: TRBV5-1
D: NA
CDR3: CASSLDIGLREQYF
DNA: TGCGCCAGCAGCTTGGACATTGGCCTCCGCGAGCAGTACTTC

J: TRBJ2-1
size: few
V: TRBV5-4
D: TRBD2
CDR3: CASSFGGLAGGSPLNEQFF
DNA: TGTGCCAGCAGCTTTGGGGGACTAGCGGGAGGCTCCCCCCTGAATGAGCAGTTCTTC

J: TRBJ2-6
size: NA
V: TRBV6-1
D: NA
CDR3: CASSGAGPGANVLTF
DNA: TGTGCCAGCAGTGGGGCGGGTCCTGGGGCCAACGTCCTGACTTTC

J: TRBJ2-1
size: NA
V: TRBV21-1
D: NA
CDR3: CASSKGLAGFYNEQFF
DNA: TGTGCCAGCAGCAAAGGACTAGCGGGATTCTACAATGAGCAGTTCTTC

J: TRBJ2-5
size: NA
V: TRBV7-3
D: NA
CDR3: CASSLAELETQYF
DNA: TGTGCCAGCAGCTTAGCGGAGCTGGAGACCCAGTACTTC

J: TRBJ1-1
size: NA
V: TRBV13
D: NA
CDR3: CASSFSSANTEAFF
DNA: TGTGCCAGCAGCTTTTCATCCGCGAACACTGAAGCTTTCTTT

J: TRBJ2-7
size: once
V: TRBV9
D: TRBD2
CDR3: CASSRLAGVEQYF
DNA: TGTGCCAGCAGCCGACTAGCGGGAGTCGAGCAGTACTTC

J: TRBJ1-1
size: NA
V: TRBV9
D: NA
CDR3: CASSPTSRQLNTEAFF
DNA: TGTGCCAGCAGCCCCACCAGTAGGCAGCTGAACACTGAAGCTTTCTTT

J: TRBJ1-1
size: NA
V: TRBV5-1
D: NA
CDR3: CASSLKVNTEAFF
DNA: TGCGCCAGCAGCTTGAAGGTTAACACTGAAGCTTTCTTT

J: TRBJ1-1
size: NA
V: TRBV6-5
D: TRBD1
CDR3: CASRQGFRTEAFF
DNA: TGTGCCAGCAGACAGGGGTTTCGGACTGAAGCTTTCTTT

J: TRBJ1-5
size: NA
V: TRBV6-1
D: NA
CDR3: CASLPPYSNQPQHF
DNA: TGTGCCAGCCTCCCCCCATATAGCAATCAGCCCCAGCATTTT

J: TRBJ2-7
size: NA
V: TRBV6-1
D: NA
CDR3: CASSEWGAGYEQYF
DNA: TGTGCCAGCAGTGAATGGGGGGCAGGATACGAGCAGTACTTC

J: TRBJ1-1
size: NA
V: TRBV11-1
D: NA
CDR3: CASSLDARTNTEAFF
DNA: TGTGCCAGCAGCTTGGATGCCAGAACGAACACTGAAGCTTTCTTT

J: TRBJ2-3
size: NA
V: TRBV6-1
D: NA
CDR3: CASSERQWGYTQYF
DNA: TGTGCCAGCAGTGAACGTCAATGGGGATATACGCAGTATTTT

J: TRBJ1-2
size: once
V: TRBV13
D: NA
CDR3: CASSFRADYGYTF
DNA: TGTGCCAGCAGCTTCAGGGCAGACTATGGCTACACCTTC

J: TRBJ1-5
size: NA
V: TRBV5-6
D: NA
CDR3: CASSSLDSGQPQHF
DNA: TGTGCCAGCAGCTCCCTGGACTCAGGGCAGCCCCAGCATTTT

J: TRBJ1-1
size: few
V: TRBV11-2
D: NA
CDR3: CASSFAGTEAFF
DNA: TGTGCCAGCAGCTTCGCGGGGACAGAAGCTTTCTTT

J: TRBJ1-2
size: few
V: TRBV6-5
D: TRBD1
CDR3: CASSYGGQASGYGYTF
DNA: TGTGCCAGCAGTTATGGCGGACAGGCCTCTGGGTATGGCTACACCTTC

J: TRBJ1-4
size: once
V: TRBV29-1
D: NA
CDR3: CSVDPGSTNEKLFF
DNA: TGCAGCGTTGATCCGGGGTCAACTAATGAAAAACTGTTTTTT

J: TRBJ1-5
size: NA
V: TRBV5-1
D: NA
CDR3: CASSLAGGNQPQHF
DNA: TGCGCCAGCAGCTTGGCCGGGGGTAATCAGCCCCAGCATTTT

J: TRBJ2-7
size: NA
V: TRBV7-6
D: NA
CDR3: CASSLAGDSSYEQYF
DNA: TGTGCCAGCAGCTTAGCCGGGGATAGCTCCTACGAGCAGTACTTC

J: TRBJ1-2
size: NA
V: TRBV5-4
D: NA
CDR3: CASSYLATAYTF
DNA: TGTGCCAGCAGCTACCTGGCGACAGCCTACACCTTC

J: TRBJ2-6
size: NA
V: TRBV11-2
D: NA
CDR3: CASSRPVGVLTF
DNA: TGTGCCAGCAGCCGTCCCGTAGGCGTCCTGACTTTC

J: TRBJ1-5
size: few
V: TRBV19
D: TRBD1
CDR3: CASSTTGQSNQPQHF
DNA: TGTGCCAGTAGTACGACAGGGCAAAGCAATCAGCCCCAGCATTTT

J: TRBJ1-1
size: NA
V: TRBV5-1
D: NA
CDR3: CASSLGGPNTEAFF
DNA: TGCGCCAGCAGCTTGGGAGGACCGAACACTGAAGCTTTCTTT

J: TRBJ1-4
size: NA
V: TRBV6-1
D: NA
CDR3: CASSVGQGINEKLFF
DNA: TGTGCCAGCAGTGTAGGTCAGGGGATTAATGAAAAACTGTTTTTT

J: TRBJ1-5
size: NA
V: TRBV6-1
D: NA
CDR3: CASSAEGNLSNQPQHF
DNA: TGTGCCAGCAGTGCTGAGGGAAACTTAAGCAATCAGCCCCAGCATTTT

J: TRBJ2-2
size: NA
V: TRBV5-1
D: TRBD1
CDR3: CASSLAQGARGELFF
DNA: TGCGCCAGCAGCTTGGCACAGGGGGCGAGAGGGGAGCTGTTTTTT

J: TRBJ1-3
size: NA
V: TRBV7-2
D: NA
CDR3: CASRRLFSGNTIYF
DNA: TGTGCCAGCAGACGACTATTCTCTGGAAACACCATATATTTT

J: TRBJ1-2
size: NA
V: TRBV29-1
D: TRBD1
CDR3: CSGQGDYGYTF
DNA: TGCAGCGGACAGGGAGATTATGGCTACACCTTC

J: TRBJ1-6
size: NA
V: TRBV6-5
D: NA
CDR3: CASRIRGDGSPLHF
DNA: TGTGCCAGCAGAATCAGAGGGGACGGTTCACCCCTCCACTTT

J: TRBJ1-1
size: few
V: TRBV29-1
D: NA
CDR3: CSVDEMNTEAFF
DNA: TGCAGCGTTGACGAGATGAACACTGAAGCTTTCTTT

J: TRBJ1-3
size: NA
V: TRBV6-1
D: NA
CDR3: CASSDGGSGNTIYF
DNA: TGTGCCAGCAGTGACGGTGGATCTGGAAACACCATATATTTT

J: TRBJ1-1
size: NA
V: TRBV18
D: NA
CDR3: CASSPGWDTEAFF
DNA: TGTGCCAGCTCACCAGGGTGGGACACTGAAGCTTTCTTT

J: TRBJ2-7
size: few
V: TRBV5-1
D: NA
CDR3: CASSESQGASYEQYF
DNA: TGCGCCAGCAGCGAATCTCAAGGGGCCTCCTACGAGCAGTACTTC

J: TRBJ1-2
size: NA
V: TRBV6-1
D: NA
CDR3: CASSEAMAGVGYTF
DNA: TGTGCCAGCAGTGAAGCGATGGCAGGGGTCGGCTACACCTTC

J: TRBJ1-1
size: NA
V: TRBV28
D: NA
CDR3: CASLRAGNTEAFF
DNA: TGTGCCAGCTTGAGGGCTGGGAACACTGAAGCTTTCTTT

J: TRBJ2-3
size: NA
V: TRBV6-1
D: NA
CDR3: CASTRSTDTQYF
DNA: TGTGCCAGCACTCGTAGCACAGATACGCAGTATTTT

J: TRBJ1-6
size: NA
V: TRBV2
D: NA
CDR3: CASTSRGKYNSPLHF
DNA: TGTGCCAGCACTTCGAGGGGAAAGTATAATTCACCCCTCCACTTT

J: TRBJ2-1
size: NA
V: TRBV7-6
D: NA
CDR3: CASSSFEGPSSYNEQFF
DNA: TGTGCCAGCAGCTCCTTTGAAGGGCCGAGCTCCTACAATGAGCAGTTCTTC

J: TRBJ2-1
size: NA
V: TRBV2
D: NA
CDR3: CASALGYNEQFF
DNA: TGTGCCAGCGCATTAGGGTACAATGAGCAGTTCTTC